This TCR beta chain was identified in a study of blood T cell repertoires in COVID-19. Study background: Samples representing acute and convalescent COVID-19 were sourced from the United States, Italy and Spain.

Germline trimming cut 0 bases from V and 4 bases from J; bases unmatched to any gene: 15. Germline V gene data show CDR1 as GTSNPN and CDR2 as SVGIG (reference sequence). CDR3 length: 19 residues. TCRdb keeps only in-frame clones here, not all; method: immunoSEQ multiplex PCR. The data contain about 240,000 clones, approximately 90% of them singletons. The receptor was derived from a woman in her 30s with acute COVID-19. Source material: PBMCs or T cells enriched from blood (not recorded which). V gene TRBV30 combines with J gene TRBJ2-1; 10 positions match TRBD2. CDR3 nucleotides: TGTGCCTGGAGTGTGGGGACAGAGTCACTAGCGGGGAGATACAATGAGCAGTTCTTC. Amino acids: CAWSVGTESLAGRYNEQFF.